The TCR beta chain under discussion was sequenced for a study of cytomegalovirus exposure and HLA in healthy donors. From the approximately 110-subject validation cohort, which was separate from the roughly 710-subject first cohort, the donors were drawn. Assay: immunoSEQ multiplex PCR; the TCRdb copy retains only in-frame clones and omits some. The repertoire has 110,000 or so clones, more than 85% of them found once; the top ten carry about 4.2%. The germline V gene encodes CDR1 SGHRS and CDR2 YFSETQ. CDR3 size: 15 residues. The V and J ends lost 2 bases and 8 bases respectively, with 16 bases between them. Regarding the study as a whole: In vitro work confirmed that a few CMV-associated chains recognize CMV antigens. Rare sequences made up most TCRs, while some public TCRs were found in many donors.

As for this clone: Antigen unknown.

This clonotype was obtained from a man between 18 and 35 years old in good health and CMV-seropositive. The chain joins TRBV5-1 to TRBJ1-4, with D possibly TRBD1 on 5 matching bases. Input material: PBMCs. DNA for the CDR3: TGCGCCAGCAGCTTATCCGGGACTAGACAGGAAAAACTGTTTTTT. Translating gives CASSLSGTRQEKLFF.